This T cell receptor (beta chain) was sequenced in a study of blood T cell repertoires in COVID-19. Study context: Italy, Spain and the United States were the sources of the convalescent and acute COVID-19 samples.

Data came from immunoSEQ multiplex PCR; TCRdb stores just in-frame clones and leaves some out. Here the sample spans around 130,000 clones, roughly 72% being singletons. The CDR3 has 14 residues. With V trimmed by 3 bases and J by 6 bases, 7 bases remained unmatched. Germline-derived CDR1 and CDR2 are KGHSH and LQKENI. This sequence originates from a human donor in a cohort sampled during active COVID-19. The material sequenced was peripheral blood. V usage is TRBV18 and J usage is TRBJ2-7, with TRBD2 matching 8 bases. Here the CDR3 reads CASSPDPREGEQYF. In DNA form, the CDR3 reads TGTGCCAGCTCACCGGACCCACGGGAGGGCGAGCAGTACTTC.